Sequencing of this TCR beta chain was carried out in a study of cytomegalovirus exposure and HLA in healthy donors. Overall study findings and caveats: The productive fraction for most TCR beta V segments was about 87% or about 30% in an earlier analysis. A missense variant in DCLRE1C was later tied to TCR beta V- and J-gene trimming. In a later analysis, at a false discovery rate of 0.05, about 17,000 TCR beta sequences matched HLA alleles.

The primer mix had 60 Vbeta and 13 Jbeta primers. Some clones are missing from TCRdb's copy, which holds only in-frame ones; the method was immunoSEQ multiplex PCR. The table lists roughly 200,000 clones, around three quarters of them singletons. Notes on this clone: Antigen specificity is unknown.

This CDR3 has 15 residues. The V segment lost 3 bases and the J segment 3 bases; nucleotides outside the gene matches: 9. Germline CDR1 and CDR2: SGHRS and YFSETQ. As for the donors, each was a healthy bone marrow donor. Material: PBMCs. V is TRBV5-1 and J is TRBJ2-7; 7 bases are shared with TRBD1. This sequence originates from a woman aged 25 to 39 in good health and CMV-seropositive. CDR3 residues: CASSSARGQFYEQYF. The CDR3 coding sequence is TGCGCCAGCAGCTCGGCGAGGGGACAGTTCTACGAGCAGTACTTC.